These T cell receptor beta chains were read from a single sample in a study of blood T cells in healthy people across ages. TCRdb redid the calling of the 5' RACE reads with MiXCR, one entry per CDR3 protein. Of roughly 550,000 distinct CDR3 sequences detected, about 24% appear once; the ten largest clones hold around 10%. The data were also submitted as part of a second study, on T cells of mothers and their children.

The sample taken for sequencing was blood. The source is a boy younger than 18 in good health. Both conserved end residues are part of each CDR3. A D gene is named only where the DNA matches it firmly. The listing skips clone size in some rows; elsewhere it reads once, few, many or a size class.

D: NA
size: NA
V: TRBV6-2/TRBV6-3
J: TRBJ1-5
CDR3: CASSYGAGINQPQHF
DNA: TGTGCCAGCAGTTATGGGGCAGGGATCAATCAGCCCCAGCATTTT

D: NA
size: NA
V: TRBV11-2
J: TRBJ1-2
CDR3: CASSYTTHDGYTF
DNA: TGTGCCAGCAGTTATACTACACATGATGGCTACACCTTC

D: TRBD1
size: NA
V: TRBV4-1
J: TRBJ1-5
CDR3: CASSQGDRDDQPQHF
DNA: TGCGCCAGCAGCCAAGGGGACAGGGACGATCAGCCCCAGCATTTT

D: NA
size: NA
V: TRBV7-3
J: TRBJ1-6
CDR3: CASRAQGDSPLHF
DNA: TGTGCCAGCAGGGCCCAGGGAGATTCACCCCTCCACTTT

D: NA
size: NA
V: TRBV11-1
J: TRBJ1-4
CDR3: CASSLEGSRQEKLFF
DNA: TGTGCCAGCAGCCTTGAGGGGAGTCGTCAGGAAAAACTGTTTTTT

D: NA
size: few
V: TRBV4-2
J: TRBJ2-7
CDR3: CASSQEGGQTTYEQYF
DNA: TGTGCCAGCAGCCAAGAAGGCGGACAGACTACCTACGAGCAGTACTTC

D: NA
size: few
V: TRBV7-2
J: TRBJ2-7
CDR3: CASTDSFTYEQYF
DNA: TGTGCCAGTACCGACAGTTTTACCTACGAGCAGTACTTC

D: NA
size: NA
V: TRBV4-3
J: TRBJ2-1
CDR3: CASSQDDPGESYNEQFF
DNA: TGCGCCAGCAGCCAAGATGACCCGGGAGAGTCCTACAATGAGCAGTTCTTC

D: NA
size: NA
V: TRBV20-1
J: TRBJ1-2
CDR3: CSARSLGHYGYTF
DNA: TGCAGTGCTAGATCTTTAGGACACTATGGCTACACCTTC

D: TRBD2
size: NA
V: TRBV7-2
J: TRBJ2-5
CDR3: CASSLIGLASVNEQLF
DNA: TGTGCCAGCAGCTTAATCGGACTAGCGTCTGTCAATGAGCAGCTCTTC

D: NA
size: NA
V: TRBV7-2
J: TRBJ1-5
CDR3: CASSFLGSNSNQPQHF
DNA: TGTGCCAGCAGCTTCCTGGGGAGTAATAGCAATCAGCCCCAGCATTTT

D: NA
size: NA
V: TRBV2
J: TRBJ2-5
CDR3: CASSESKSGETQYF
DNA: TGTGCCAGCAGTGAATCCAAAAGCGGAGAGACCCAGTACTTC

D: TRBD2
size: few
V: TRBV7-3
J: TRBJ2-1
CDR3: CASSFWTSGVNNEQFF
DNA: TGTGCCAGCAGCTTCTGGACTAGCGGGGTAAACAATGAGCAGTTCTTC

D: NA
size: NA
V: TRBV28
J: TRBJ1-5
CDR3: CASSLSGTHQPQHF
DNA: TGTGCCAGCAGTTTATCCGGGACTCACCAGCCCCAGCATTTT

D: TRBD1
size: NA
V: TRBV4-3
J: TRBJ2-7
CDR3: CASSLRQGAGEQYF
DNA: TGCGCCAGCAGTCTTAGACAGGGGGCGGGCGAGCAGTACTTC

D: TRBD1
size: few
V: TRBV5-1
J: TRBJ1-4
CDR3: CASSLSTGNEKLFF
DNA: TGCGCCAGCAGCTTGTCGACAGGGAATGAAAAACTGTTTTTT

D: NA
size: NA
V: TRBV7-9
J: TRBJ2-5
CDR3: CASSLGVLRGQETQYF
DNA: TGTGCCAGCAGCTTAGGGGTATTACGAGGGCAAGAGACCCAGTACTTC

D: NA
size: NA
V: TRBV5-5
J: TRBJ1-2
CDR3: CASSVVSNYGYTF
DNA: TGTGCCAGCAGCGTAGTTTCTAACTATGGCTACACCTTC

D: NA
size: few
V: TRBV7-2
J: TRBJ2-5
CDR3: CASSLAAQAQETQYF
DNA: TGTGCCAGCAGCTTAGCGGCACAGGCGCAAGAGACCCAGTACTTC

D: TRBD2
size: few
V: TRBV29-1
J: TRBJ2-3
CDR3: CSILGAGGGASTDTQYF
DNA: TGCAGCATCCTGGGGGCGGGGGGCGGCGCGAGCACAGATACGCAGTATTTT

D: NA
size: NA
V: TRBV20-1
J: TRBJ2-2
CDR3: CSARVRETNTGELFF
DNA: TGCAGTGCTAGAGTCAGGGAAACGAACACCGGGGAGCTGTTTTTT

D: NA
size: NA
V: TRBV6-2/TRBV6-3
J: TRBJ2-4
CDR3: CASSYSAGVGAYF
DNA: TGTGCCAGCAGTTATAGTGCTGGGGTCGGTGCTTACTTC

D: TRBD2
size: few
V: TRBV28
J: TRBJ2-1
CDR3: CASSKAGAYYNEQFF
DNA: TGTGCCAGCAGCAAAGCGGGGGCCTACTACAATGAGCAGTTCTTC

D: NA
size: NA
V: TRBV30
J: TRBJ2-5
CDR3: CAWSVTSPYQETQYF
DNA: TGTGCCTGGAGTGTAACTAGCCCGTACCAAGAGACCCAGTACTTC

D: NA
size: NA
V: TRBV14
J: TRBJ2-7
CDR3: CASSHLLGLDEQYF
DNA: TGTGCCAGCAGCCACCTACTAGGGTTGGACGAGCAGTACTTC

D: NA
size: few
V: TRBV5-4
J: TRBJ2-2
CDR3: CASSSLARNTGELFF
DNA: TGTGCCAGCAGCTCTCTAGCGAGGAACACCGGGGAGCTGTTTTTT

D: TRBD2
size: NA
V: TRBV12-5
J: TRBJ2-2
CDR3: CASGLILAENTGELFF
DNA: TGTGCTAGTGGTTTAATCCTAGCGGAAAACACCGGGGAGCTGTTTTTT

D: NA
size: NA
V: TRBV6-4
J: TRBJ1-1
CDR3: CASSADLNTEAFF
DNA: TGTGCCAGCAGTGCAGACTTGAACACTGAAGCTTTCTTT

D: NA
size: NA
V: TRBV27
J: TRBJ2-7
CDR3: CASSLSLDYEQYF
DNA: TGTGCCAGCAGTTTATCGCTAGACTACGAGCAGTACTTC

D: NA
size: few
V: TRBV6-1
J: TRBJ2-5
CDR3: CASSVGALRSGETQYF
DNA: TGTGCCAGCAGTGTAGGAGCACTTCGGAGTGGAGAGACCCAGTACTTC

D: NA
size: few
V: TRBV6-1
J: TRBJ2-1
CDR3: CASSEAYRAYNEQFF
DNA: TGTGCCAGCAGTGAAGCGTACAGGGCCTACAATGAGCAGTTCTTC

D: TRBD1
size: few
V: TRBV7-9
J: TRBJ1-2
CDR3: CASATTGIDGYTF
DNA: TGTGCCAGCGCCACGACAGGGATCGATGGCTACACCTTC

D: NA
size: many
V: TRBV12-3/TRBV12-4
J: TRBJ2-7
CDR3: CASSGVYEQYF
DNA: TGTGCCAGCAGTGGGGTCTACGAGCAGTACTTC

D: TRBD1
size: NA
V: TRBV4-1
J: TRBJ2-4
CDR3: CASRPTGGKNIQYF
DNA: TGCGCCAGCAGACCAACAGGGGGAAAAAACATTCAGTACTTC

D: NA
size: NA
V: TRBV24-1
J: TRBJ1-5
CDR3: CATSDFPRYSNQPQHF
DNA: TGTGCCACCAGTGATTTTCCCAGGTATAGCAATCAGCCCCAGCATTTT

D: NA
size: NA
V: TRBV7-9
J: TRBJ2-7
CDR3: CASSSGDSRSYEQYF
DNA: TGTGCCAGCAGCTCAGGCGACTCCAGATCCTACGAGCAGTACTTC

D: NA
size: NA
V: TRBV6-5
J: TRBJ2-2
CDR3: CASSQVNTGELFF
DNA: TGTGCCAGCAGTCAAGTGAACACCGGGGAGCTGTTTTTT

D: TRBD1
size: NA
V: TRBV7-3
J: TRBJ2-1
CDR3: CASSPGTAHYNEQFF
DNA: TGTGCCAGCAGCCCCGGGACAGCACACTACAATGAGCAGTTCTTC

D: NA
size: once
V: TRBV11-2
J: TRBJ2-1
CDR3: CASSPGVGGSFGDVAYNEQFF
DNA: TGTGCCAGCAGCCCGGGGGTTGGGGGGTCATTTGGCGACGTAGCCTACAATGAGCAGTTCTTC

D: TRBD2
size: few
V: TRBV7-9
J: TRBJ2-3
CDR3: CASSLFIASGATDTQYF
DNA: TGTGCCAGCAGCTTATTCATCGCTAGCGGGGCCACAGATACGCAGTATTTT

D: NA
size: few
V: TRBV27
J: TRBJ1-6
CDR3: CASSLSRGRSPLHF
DNA: TGTGCCAGCAGTTTATCGCGGGGGCGTTCACCCCTCCACTTT

D: NA
size: NA
V: TRBV2
J: TRBJ2-7
CDR3: CASEFAGNYEQYF
DNA: TGTGCCAGCGAGTTCGCAGGAAACTACGAGCAGTACTTC

D: TRBD2
size: NA
V: TRBV7-3
J: TRBJ2-2
CDR3: CASSLDPSGGATGELFF
DNA: TGTGCCAGCAGCTTAGATCCTAGCGGGGGGGCCACCGGGGAGCTGTTTTTT